These 27 T cell receptor beta chains came from one sample sequenced in a study of cytomegalovirus exposure and HLA in healthy donors. This PCR relied on a set of 60 Vbeta primers and 13 Jbeta primers. Only in-frame clones appear in the TCRdb table, and some are missing; sequencing was by immunoSEQ multiplex PCR. The sample carries 170,000 or so clones, 60% to 85% recorded once. The sequenced sample was PBMCs. All receptors come from a woman aged 30 to 39 in good health and CMV-seronegative.

The CDR3 loop is CASGDTTTNEKLFF. CDR3 bases: TGTGCCAGTGGGGACACAACAACTAATGAAAAACTGTTTTTT. The chain links TRBV19 to TRBJ1-4; D might be TRBD1 (6 bases). There are 14 residues in the CDR3. In germline, CDR1 is LNHDA, CDR2 SQIVND (reference sequence). V was pared by 8 bases and J by 0 bases, with 10 bases between.

The V and J genes are TRBV2 and TRBJ2-1, with D maybe TRBD2 (6 bases). The germline gives CDR1 SNHLY, CDR2 FYNNEI. This CDR3 is built from 13 residues. Deletions cut 4 bases from V and 5 bases from J, with 9 bases between. CDR3 protein: CASSVERDNEQFF. As DNA, the CDR3 is TGTGCCAGCAGTGTAGAGCGGGACAATGAGCAGTTCTTC.

The V and J genes are TRBV30 and TRBJ1-6, with D unresolved. Trimming left V 4 bases short and J 7 bases short, with 17 bases between. The CDR3 consists of 15 residues. Germline lookup yields CDR1 GTSNPN and CDR2 SVGIG (reference sequence). CDR3: CAWTRGPESNSPLHF. The CDR3 DNA sequence: TGTGCCTGGACCCGCGGGCCGGAATCAAATTCACCCCTCCACTTT.

On this clone: Relative to the germline gene, one junction end is altered; a read error may explain this. The chain has TRBV5-1 and TRBJ1-4; 8 bases agree with TRBD1. CDR1 and CDR2 (germline): SGHRS, YFSETQ. The CDR3 runs 14 residues. The CDR3 region has the DNA TGTGCCAGCAGCTCGGGGGACAGGAGCGGAAAACTGTTTTTT. Translation gives CASSSGDRSGKLFF.

The J gene is TRBJ2-5, the V gene TRBV11-2, with 7 bases identical to TRBD1. Matching the DNA end better, TRBJ2-7 makes the J call doubtful. This CDR3 has 13 residues. Germline loops: CDR1 SGHAT, CDR2 FQNNGV. In DNA form, the CDR3 reads TGTGCCAGCAGCTTAGGGGACAGCTACGAGCAGTACTTC. Translated: CASSLGDSYEQYF.

The V call is TRBV29-1, the J call TRBJ1-2, with 9 bases identical to TRBD1. The CDR3 sequence is 12 residues long. Unmatched junction bases numbered 2, after V lost 3 bases and J lost 6 bases. CDR1 is SQVTM and CDR2 is ANQGSEA in the germline V gene. In DNA form, the CDR3 reads TGCAGCGTTGAGGGACAGGGTCATGGCTACACCTTC. This codes for CSVEGQGHGYTF. The whole variable domain, remainder taken from reference TRBV29-1 and TRBJ1-2, is SAVISQKPSRDICQRGTSLTIQCQVDSQVTMMFWYRQQPGQSLTLIATANQGSEATYESGFVIDKFPISRPNLTFSTLTVSNMSPEDSSIYLCSVEGQGHGYTFGSGTRLTVV.

The chain is built from TRBV5-4 and TRBJ1-1; D gene uncertain. In germline, CDR1 is SGHNT, CDR2 YYREEE (reference sequence). This CDR3 spans 16 amino acids. V lost 1 base and J lost 1, with 14 bases in between. The CDR3 here is CASSLTRVPGNTEAFF. The CDR3, as DNA: TGTGCCAGCAGCTTGACGAGGGTTCCCGGGAACACTGAAGCTTTCTTT. The entire variable domain, with the rest obtained from reference TRBV5-4 and TRBJ1-1, is as follows: ETGVTQSPTHLIKTRGQQVTLRCSSQSGHNTVSWYQQALGQGPQFIFQYYREEENGRGNFPPRFSGLQFPNYSSELNVNALELDDSALYLCASSLTRVPGNTEAFFGQGTRLTVV.

V and J are TRBV28 and TRBJ1-1, with TRBD1 matching over 10 bases. Germline-derived CDR1 and CDR2 are MDHEN and SYDVKM. V trimming: 1 base; J trimming: 4 bases; junction bases outside the gene matches: 6. The CDR3 length is 16 residues. The CDR3 DNA reads as TGTGCCAGCAGTTTATTGGGACAGGGGATTCGCACTGAAGCTTTCTTT. Translated: CASSLLGQGIRTEAFF.

The rearrangement joins TRBV7-9 to TRBJ1-1; D is unclear. The CDR3 has 14 amino acids. Germline CDR1 SEHNR, CDR2 FQNEAQ (reference sequence). V lost 1 base, J lost 1 base, and 7 bases lay in between. This CDR3 is CASSLVPENTEAFF. DNA of the CDR3: TGTGCCAGCAGCTTAGTACCAGAGAACACTGAAGCTTTCTTT.

This clone occurred a few times. The CDR3 is CASSLPLGRGRNTEAFF. CDR3 in DNA: TGTGCCAGCAGTTTACCGCTCGGTCGGGGGAGGAACACTGAAGCTTTCTTT. V usage is TRBV28 and J usage is TRBJ1-1, with D possibly TRBD1 on 5 matching bases. V dropped 2 bases and J dropped 1 base, with 17 bases sitting between them. CDR3 length: 17 amino acids. CDR1 is MDHEN, CDR2 SYDVKM, per germline.

V and J are TRBV5-4 and TRBJ1-2; tentative D call: TRBD1 (5 bases). CDR3 length equals 13 residues. Germline values: CDR1 SGHNT, CDR2 YYREEE (reference sequence). V was cut by 1 base and J by 4 bases, with 8 bases left in between. This CDR3 reads CASSLQGVYGYTF. DNA for the CDR3: TGTGCCAGCAGCTTGCAGGGCGTCTATGGCTACACCTTC.

The chain uses TRBV7-2 and TRBJ1-2; TRBD1 agrees at 10 bases. CDR3 length: 17 residues. Per germline, CDR1 SGHTA and CDR2 FQGNSA. Trimming cost V 5 bases and J 0 bases; bases outside gene matches: 9. CDR3 DNA sequence: TGTGCCAGCAGCCCGACAGGGGGCGCATGGACTAACTATGGCTACACCTTC. Protein sequence: CASSPTGGAWTNYGYTF.

The J gene is TRBJ2-3, the V gene TRBV5-1, with 7 bases that match TRBD2. Germline-derived CDR1 and CDR2 are SGHRS and YFSETQ. The CDR3 covers 14 residues. Unmatched junction bases numbered 5, after V lost 3 bases and J lost 4 bases. The CDR3 is CASSSRDYADTQYF. The CDR3 DNA is TGCGCCAGCAGCTCCCGGGACTACGCAGATACGCAGTATTTT.

This clone showed up just a few times. The chain has TRBV5-4 and TRBJ2-1, with 10 bases that match TRBD2. Germline lookup yields CDR1 SGHNT and CDR2 YYREEE (reference sequence). This CDR3 has 16 residues. J gave up 4 bases and V 1 base, and 5 bases lay outside the gene matches. The CDR3 here is CASSLSAAGGYNEQFF. The DNA for the CDR3 is TGTGCCAGCAGCTTGTCGGCAGCGGGGGGGTACAATGAGCAGTTCTTC. Full variable domain (missing parts from reference TRBV5-4 and TRBJ2-1): ETGVTQSPTHLIKTRGQQVTLRCSSQSGHNTVSWYQQALGQGPQFIFQYYREEENGRGNFPPRFSGLQFPNYSSELNVNALELDDSALYLCASSLSAAGGYNEQFFGPGTRLTVL.

With respect to this clone: The junction departs from the called germline gene at one end, perhaps through a read error. The chain carries TRBV7-8 and TRBJ2-7, with TRBD1 matching 7 bases. The CDR3 is 13 residues long. Germline V gene sequence: CDR1 SGHVS, CDR2 FQNEAQ. The CDR3 DNA reads TGTTCCAGCAGGGAAGGACAGGCATACGAGCAGTACTTC. Translated, it gives CSSREGQAYEQYF.

The CDR3, as DNA: TGTGCCAGCAGTTTAAGGGGGCGAGGGGGCACAGATACGCAGTATTTT. Its translation: CASSLRGRGGTDTQYF. The chain employs TRBV6-5 and TRBJ2-3, with TRBD1 matching 7 bases. This CDR3 contains 16 residues. Germline V gene data show CDR1 as MNHEY and CDR2 as SVGAGI. V shed 4 bases and J 1 base; nucleotides not matched to a gene: 8.

This chain connects TRBV28 to TRBJ1-6; 9 nucleotides align to TRBD1. Germline CDR1 reads MDHEN; CDR2 reads SYDVKM. With V trimmed by 10 bases and J by 7 bases, 2 bases remained unmatched. The CDR3 is 12 amino acids. CDR3 sequence: CATGTGNSPLHF. CDR3 DNA: TGTGCCACCGGGACAGGGAATTCACCCCTCCACTTT.

This rearrangement joins TRBV6-5 to TRBJ2-7; TRBD1 matches at 7 bases. Trimming removed 5 bases from V and 6 bases from J; junction bases left unmatched: 7. The CDR3 totals 13 residues. Germline loops: CDR1 MNHEY, CDR2 SVGAGI. The CDR3 nucleotides read TGTGCCAGCAGTCCCCCGACAGGGTCCGAGCAGTACTTC. It translates to CASSPPTGSEQYF.

The chain carries TRBV7-9 and TRBJ2-2; D possibly corresponds to TRBD1 (5 bases). V lost 3 bases, J lost 3 bases, and 8 bases lay in between. The CDR3 contains 14 residues. Germline-derived CDR1 and CDR2 are SEHNR and FQNEAQ (reference sequence). CDR3 in DNA: TGTGCCAGCAGCTTGGACACCTACACCGGGGAGCTGTTTTTT. It encodes CASSLDTYTGELFF.

This chain links TRBV5-1 with TRBJ1-5; no clear D. The V end lost 5 bases, the J end lost 3 bases, and 12 bases lay between the germline ends. Looked up from germline, CDR1 is SGHRS and CDR2 is YFSETQ. The CDR3 has 14 residues. The CDR3 coding sequence is TGCGCCAGCAGAAAAGACTTAACCAATCAGCCCCAGCATTTT. Residues: CASRKDLTNQPQHF.

This chain links TRBV7-2 with TRBJ1-2; 10 bases are a match to TRBD1. J gave up 3 bases and V 5 bases, and 3 bases lay outside the gene matches. The CDR3 has 14 residues. Germline V gene data show CDR1 as SGHTA and CDR2 as FQGNSA. The CDR3 protein is CASSRDRGYYGYTF. DNA of the CDR3: TGTGCCAGCAGCCGGGACAGGGGCTACTATGGCTACACCTTC.

V and J are TRBV7-8 and TRBJ2-7, with TRBD2 as a possible D gene (6 bases). The germline gives CDR1 SGHVS, CDR2 FQNEAQ. This CDR3 has 16 amino acids. Trimming left V 5 bases short and J 5 bases short, with 22 bases between. In nucleotides, the CDR3 is TGTGCCAGCAGCCCACCCACAGGACTACTAAGCGACGAGCAGTACTTC. Encoded protein: CASSPPTGLLSDEQYF.

This clone turned up a few times. The rearrangement joins TRBV29-1 to TRBJ1-3, with D maybe TRBD1 (6 bases). The germline V gene has CDR1 SQVTM and CDR2 ANQGSEA. The CDR3 consists of 13 residues. V lost 7 bases to trimming and J lost 4 bases, with 14 bases between them. The CDR3, as DNA: TGCAGCGCGGACAGCGGACAAGGAAACACCATATATTTT. The encoded protein is CSADSGQGNTIYF.

The chain couples TRBV9 to TRBJ2-2; 11 bases fit TRBD1. The V gene end was trimmed by 5 bases and the J gene end by 3 bases; junction bases not matched to a gene: 0. The CDR3 spans 14 residues. Germline lookup yields CDR1 SGDLS and CDR2 YYNGEE. CDR3 in amino acids: CASRGQGDTGELFF. CDR3 DNA: TGTGCCAGCAGGGGACAGGGGGACACCGGGGAGCTGTTTTTT.

Concerning this clone itself: This CDR3 is also generated by other DNA sequences in the sample. The chain couples TRBV5-1 to TRBJ2-1; TRBD2 is a possible D gene (6 bases). Germline V gene sequence: CDR1 SGHRS, CDR2 YFSETQ. Trimming took 4 bases from V and 0 from J, leaving 8 bases between them. The CDR3 contains 14 residues. CDR3 in amino acids: CASSPGGSYNEQFF. As DNA, the CDR3 is TGCGCCAGCAGCCCCGGGGGCTCCTACAATGAGCAGTTCTTC. Filled out from reference TRBV5-1 and TRBJ2-1, the complete variable domain reads KAGVTQTPRYLIKTRGQQVTLSCSPISGHRSVSWYQQTPGQGLQFLFEYFSETQRNKGNFPGRFSGRQFSNSRSEMNVSTLELGDSALYLCASSPGGSYNEQFFGPGTRLTVL.

This clone was seen only once. The V and J genes are TRBV30 and TRBJ2-5; 9 positions match TRBD2. Losses at the gene ends were 4 bases for V and 7 bases for J; bases not matched to a gene: 10. Germline V gives CDR1 GTSNPN, CDR2 SVGIG (reference sequence). The CDR3 covers 14 residues. CDR3: CAWTEAGGGGTQYF. In DNA, the CDR3 is TGTGCCTGGACCGAAGCGGGGGGAGGAGGGACCCAGTACTTC.

As to this clone: This specimen includes other DNA sequences encoding the same CDR3. V gene TRBV2 combines with J gene TRBJ1-1, with 8 bases fitting TRBD1. V lost 2 bases to trimming and J lost 1 base; unmatched junction nucleotides: 0. There are 14 residues in the CDR3. In germline, CDR1 is SNHLY, CDR2 FYNNEI. The chain's CDR3 is CASSEQGANTEAFF. The CDR3 DNA reads as TGTGCCAGCAGTGAACAGGGGGCGAACACTGAAGCTTTCTTT.